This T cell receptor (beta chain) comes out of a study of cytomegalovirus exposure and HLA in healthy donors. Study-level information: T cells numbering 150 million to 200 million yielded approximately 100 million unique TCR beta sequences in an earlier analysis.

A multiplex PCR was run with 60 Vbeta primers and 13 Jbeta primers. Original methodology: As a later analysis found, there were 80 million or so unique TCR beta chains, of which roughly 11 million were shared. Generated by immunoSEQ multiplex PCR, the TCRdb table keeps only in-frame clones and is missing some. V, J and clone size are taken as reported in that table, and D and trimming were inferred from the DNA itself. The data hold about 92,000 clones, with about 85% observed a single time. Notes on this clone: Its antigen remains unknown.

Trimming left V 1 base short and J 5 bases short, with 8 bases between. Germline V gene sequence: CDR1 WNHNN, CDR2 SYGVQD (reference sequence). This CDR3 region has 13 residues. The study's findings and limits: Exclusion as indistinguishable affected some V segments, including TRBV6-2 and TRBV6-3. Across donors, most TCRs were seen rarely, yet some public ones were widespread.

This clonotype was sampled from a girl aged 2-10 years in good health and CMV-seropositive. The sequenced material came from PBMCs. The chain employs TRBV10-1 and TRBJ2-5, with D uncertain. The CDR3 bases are TGCGCCAGCAGTGAGTTGGGCAGGGAGACCCAGTACTTC. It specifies CASSELGRETQYF.